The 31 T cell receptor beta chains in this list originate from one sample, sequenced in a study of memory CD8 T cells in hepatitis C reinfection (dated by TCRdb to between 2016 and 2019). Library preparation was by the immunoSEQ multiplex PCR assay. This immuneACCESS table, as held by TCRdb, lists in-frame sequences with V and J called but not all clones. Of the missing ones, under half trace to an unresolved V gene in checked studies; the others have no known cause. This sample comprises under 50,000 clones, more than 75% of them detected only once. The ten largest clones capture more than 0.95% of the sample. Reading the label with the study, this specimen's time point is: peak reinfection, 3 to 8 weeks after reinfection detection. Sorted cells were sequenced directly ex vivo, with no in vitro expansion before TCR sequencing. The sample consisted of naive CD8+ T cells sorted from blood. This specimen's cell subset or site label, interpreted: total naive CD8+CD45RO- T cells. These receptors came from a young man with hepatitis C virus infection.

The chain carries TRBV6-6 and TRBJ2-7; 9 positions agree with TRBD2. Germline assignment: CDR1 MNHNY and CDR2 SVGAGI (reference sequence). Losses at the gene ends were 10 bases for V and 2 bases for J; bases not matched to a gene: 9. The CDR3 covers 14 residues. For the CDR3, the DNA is TGTGCCACCACCCCCCGCGGGGGGGCCTACGAGCAGTACGTC. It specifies CATTPRGGAYEQYV.

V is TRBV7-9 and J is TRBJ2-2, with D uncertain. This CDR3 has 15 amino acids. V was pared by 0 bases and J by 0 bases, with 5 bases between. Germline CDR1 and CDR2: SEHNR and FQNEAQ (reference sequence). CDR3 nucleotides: TGTGCCAGCAGCTTAGCGGCAGCGAACACCGGGGAGCTGTTTTTT. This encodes CASSLAAANTGELFF.

CDR3 sequence reads: CASSLDRPYGYTF. CDR3 DNA: TGTGCCAGCAGCTTGGACAGGCCCTATGGCTACACCTTC. The rearrangement links TRBV5-8 to TRBJ1-2; D is possibly TRBD1 (5 bases). The CDR3 length is 13 residues. Germline assignment: CDR1 SGHTS and CDR2 YDEGEE. V lost 0 bases to trimming and J lost 4 bases, with 7 bases between them. The full variable domain, completed using reference TRBV5-8 and TRBJ1-2, is EAGVTQSPTHLIKTRGQQATLRCSPISGHTSVYWYQQALGLGLQFLLWYDEGEERNRGNFPPRFSGRQFPNYSSELNVNALELEDSALYLCASSLDRPYGYTFGSGTRLTVV.

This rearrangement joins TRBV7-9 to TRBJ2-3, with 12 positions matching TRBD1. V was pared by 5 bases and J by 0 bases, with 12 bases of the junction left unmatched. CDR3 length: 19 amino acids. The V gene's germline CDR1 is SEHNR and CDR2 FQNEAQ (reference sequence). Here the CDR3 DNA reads TGTGCCAGCAGCCCCCCCCGGGGGACAGGGGGCTCGAGCACAGATACGCAGTATTTT. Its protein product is CASSPPRGTGGSSTDTQYF.

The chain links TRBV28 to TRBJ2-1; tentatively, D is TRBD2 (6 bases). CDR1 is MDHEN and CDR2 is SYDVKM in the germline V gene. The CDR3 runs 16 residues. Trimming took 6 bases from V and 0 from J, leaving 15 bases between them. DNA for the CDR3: TGTGCCAGCAGCCTTACCGGAGGGAGCTCCTACAATGAGCAGTTCTTC. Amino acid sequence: CASSLTGGSSYNEQFF.

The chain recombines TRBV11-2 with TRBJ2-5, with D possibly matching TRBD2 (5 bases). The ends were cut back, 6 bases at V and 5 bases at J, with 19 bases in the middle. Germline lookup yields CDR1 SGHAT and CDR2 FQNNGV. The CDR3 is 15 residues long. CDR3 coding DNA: TGTGCCAGCAGATTAAGCGGACCCCGGTGGGAGACCCAGTACTTC. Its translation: CASRLSGPRWETQYF.

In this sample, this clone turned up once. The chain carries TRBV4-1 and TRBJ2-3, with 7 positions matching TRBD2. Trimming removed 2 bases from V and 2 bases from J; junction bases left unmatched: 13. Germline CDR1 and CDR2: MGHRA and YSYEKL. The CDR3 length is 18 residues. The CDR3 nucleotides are TGCGCCAGCAGCCAACAAGACGGAGCGGGGTCCCTCACAGATACGCAGTATTTT. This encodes CASSQQDGAGSLTDTQYF.

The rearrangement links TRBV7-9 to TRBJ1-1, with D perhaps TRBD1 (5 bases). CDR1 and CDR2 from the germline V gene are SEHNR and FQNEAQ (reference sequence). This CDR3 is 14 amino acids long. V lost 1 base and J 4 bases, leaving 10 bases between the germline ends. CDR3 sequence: CASSLDGGRTEAFF. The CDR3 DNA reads TGTGCCAGCAGCTTAGACGGGGGACGCACTGAAGCTTTCTTT.

DNA for the CDR3: TGTGCCAGCAGTCCTGGACTCGGGCCCACTGAAGCTTTCTTT. It codes for CASSPGLGPTEAFF. The rearrangement links TRBV27 to TRBJ1-1; D remains ambiguous. This CDR3 is built from 14 residues. Germline V gene lookup returns CDR1 MNHEY and CDR2 SMNVEV (reference sequence). Trimming took off 5 bases at V and 4 bases at J, with 14 bases between the two ends.

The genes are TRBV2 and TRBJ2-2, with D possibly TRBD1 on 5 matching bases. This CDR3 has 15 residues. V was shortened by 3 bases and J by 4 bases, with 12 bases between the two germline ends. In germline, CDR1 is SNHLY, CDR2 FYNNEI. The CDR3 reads CASSDPRAGTGELFF. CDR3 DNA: TGTGCCAGCAGTGACCCCAGGGCCGGCACCGGGGAGCTGTTTTTT.

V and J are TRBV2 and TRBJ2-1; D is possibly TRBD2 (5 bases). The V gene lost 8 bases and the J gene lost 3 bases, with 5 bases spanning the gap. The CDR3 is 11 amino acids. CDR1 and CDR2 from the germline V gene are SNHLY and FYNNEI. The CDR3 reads CASRDYNEQFF. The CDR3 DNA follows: TGTGCCAGCCGGGACTACAATGAGCAGTTCTTC.

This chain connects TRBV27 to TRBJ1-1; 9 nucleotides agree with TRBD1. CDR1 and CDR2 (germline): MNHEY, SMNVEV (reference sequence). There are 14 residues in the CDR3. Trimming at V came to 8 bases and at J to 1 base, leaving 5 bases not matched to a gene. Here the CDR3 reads CASCQTGGNTEAFF. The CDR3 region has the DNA TGTGCCAGCTGCCAGACAGGGGGGAACACTGAAGCTTTCTTT.

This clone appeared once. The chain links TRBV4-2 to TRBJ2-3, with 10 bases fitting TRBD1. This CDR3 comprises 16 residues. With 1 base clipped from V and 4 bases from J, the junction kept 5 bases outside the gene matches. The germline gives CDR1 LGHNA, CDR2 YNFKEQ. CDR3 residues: CASSQGGQGSADTQYF. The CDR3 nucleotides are TGTGCCAGCAGCCAAGGGGGACAGGGGTCGGCAGATACGCAGTATTTT.

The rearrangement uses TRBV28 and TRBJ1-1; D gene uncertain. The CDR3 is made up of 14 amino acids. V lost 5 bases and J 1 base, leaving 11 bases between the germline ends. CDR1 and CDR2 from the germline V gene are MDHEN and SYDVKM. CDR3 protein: CASSPRSPNTEAFF. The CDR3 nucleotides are TGTGCCAGCAGTCCAAGGAGCCCGAACACTGAAGCTTTCTTT.

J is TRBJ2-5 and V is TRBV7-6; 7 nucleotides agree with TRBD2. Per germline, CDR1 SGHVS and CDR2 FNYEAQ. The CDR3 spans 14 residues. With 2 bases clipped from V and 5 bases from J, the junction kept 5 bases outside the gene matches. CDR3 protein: CASSLSGEGETQYF. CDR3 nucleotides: TGTGCCAGCAGCTTATCTGGGGAGGGGGAGACCCAGTACTTC.

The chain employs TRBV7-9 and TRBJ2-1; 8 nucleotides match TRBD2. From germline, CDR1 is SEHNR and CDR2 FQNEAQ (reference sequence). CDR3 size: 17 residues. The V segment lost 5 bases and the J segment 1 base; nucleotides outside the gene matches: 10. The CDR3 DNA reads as TGTGCCAGCAGCACCCTGGCGGGAGGAGAGTCCTACAATGAGCAGTTCTTC. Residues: CASSTLAGGESYNEQFF.

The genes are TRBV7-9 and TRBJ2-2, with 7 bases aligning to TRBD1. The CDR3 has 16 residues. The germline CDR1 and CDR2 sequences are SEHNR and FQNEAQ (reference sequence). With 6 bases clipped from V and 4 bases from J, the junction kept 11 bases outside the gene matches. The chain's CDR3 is CASRSNRGQVTGELFF. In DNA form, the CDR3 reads TGTGCCAGCAGATCTAACCGAGGACAGGTCACCGGGGAGCTGTTTTTT.

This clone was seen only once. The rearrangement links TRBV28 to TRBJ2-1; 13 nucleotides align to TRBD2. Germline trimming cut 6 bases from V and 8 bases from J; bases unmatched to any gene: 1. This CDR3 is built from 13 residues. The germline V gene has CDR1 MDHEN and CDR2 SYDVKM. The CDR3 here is CASRTSGRDEQFF. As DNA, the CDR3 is TGTGCCAGCAGAACTAGCGGGAGGGATGAGCAGTTCTTC. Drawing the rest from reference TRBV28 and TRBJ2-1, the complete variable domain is DVKVTQSSRYLVKRTGEKVFLECVQDMDHENMFWYRQDPGLGLRLIYFSYDVKMKEKGDIPEGYSVSREKKERFSLILESASTNQTSMYLCASRTSGRDEQFFGPGTRLTVL.

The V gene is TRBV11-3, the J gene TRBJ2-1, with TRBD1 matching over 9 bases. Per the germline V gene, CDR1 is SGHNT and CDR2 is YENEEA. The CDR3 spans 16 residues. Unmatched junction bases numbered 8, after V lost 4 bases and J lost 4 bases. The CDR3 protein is CASSSTGTGSYNEQFF. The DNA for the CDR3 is TGTGCCAGCAGCTCCACCGGGACAGGGAGTTACAATGAGCAGTTCTTC.

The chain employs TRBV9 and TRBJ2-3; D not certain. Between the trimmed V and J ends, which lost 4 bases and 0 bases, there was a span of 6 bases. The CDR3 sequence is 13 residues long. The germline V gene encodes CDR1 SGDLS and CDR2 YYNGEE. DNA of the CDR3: TGTGCCAGCAGCTCAGATAGCACAGATACGCAGTATTTT. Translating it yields CASSSDSTDTQYF.

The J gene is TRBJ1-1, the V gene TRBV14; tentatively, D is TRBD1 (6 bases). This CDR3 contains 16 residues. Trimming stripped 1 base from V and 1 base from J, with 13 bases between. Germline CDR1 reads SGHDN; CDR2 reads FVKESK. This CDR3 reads CASSQVGGAGNTEAFF. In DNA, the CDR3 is TGTGCCAGCAGCCAAGTAGGGGGGGCAGGGAACACTGAAGCTTTCTTT.

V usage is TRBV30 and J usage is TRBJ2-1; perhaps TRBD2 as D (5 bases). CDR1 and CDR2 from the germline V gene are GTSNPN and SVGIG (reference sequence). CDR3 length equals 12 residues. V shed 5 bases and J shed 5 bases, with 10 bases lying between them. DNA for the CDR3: TGTGCCTGGGCTAGCCAGAACAATGAGCAGTTCTTC. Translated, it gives CAWASQNNEQFF.

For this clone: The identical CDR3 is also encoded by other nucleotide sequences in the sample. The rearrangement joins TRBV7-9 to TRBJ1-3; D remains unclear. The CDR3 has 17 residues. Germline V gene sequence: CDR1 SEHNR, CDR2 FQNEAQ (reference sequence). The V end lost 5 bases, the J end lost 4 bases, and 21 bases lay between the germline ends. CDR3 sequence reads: CASSRTGSWAGGNTIYF. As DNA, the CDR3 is TGTGCCAGCAGCCGGACGGGGAGTTGGGCTGGGGGAAACACCATATATTTT.

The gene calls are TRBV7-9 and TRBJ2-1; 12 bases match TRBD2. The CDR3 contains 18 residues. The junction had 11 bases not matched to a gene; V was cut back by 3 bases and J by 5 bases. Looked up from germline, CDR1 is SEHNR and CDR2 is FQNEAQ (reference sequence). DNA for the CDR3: TGTGCCAGCAGCTTGCCTAGCGGGAGGGGGTCAGGGCACAATGAGCAGTTCTTC. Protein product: CASSLPSGRGSGHNEQFF.

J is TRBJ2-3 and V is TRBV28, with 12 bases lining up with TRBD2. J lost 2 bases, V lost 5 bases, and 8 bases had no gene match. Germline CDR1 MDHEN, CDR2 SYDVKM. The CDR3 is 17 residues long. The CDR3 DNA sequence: TGTGCCAGCAGTCCTCCCGGACTAGCGGGAATCACAGATACGCAGTATTTT. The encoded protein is CASSPPGLAGITDTQYF.

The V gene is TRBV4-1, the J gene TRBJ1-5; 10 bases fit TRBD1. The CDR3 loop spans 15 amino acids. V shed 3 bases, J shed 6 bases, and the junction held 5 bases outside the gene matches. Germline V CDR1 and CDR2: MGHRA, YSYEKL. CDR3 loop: CASSQHGQGVQPQHF. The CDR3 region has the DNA TGCGCCAGCAGCCAGCATGGACAGGGGGTTCAGCCCCAGCATTTT.

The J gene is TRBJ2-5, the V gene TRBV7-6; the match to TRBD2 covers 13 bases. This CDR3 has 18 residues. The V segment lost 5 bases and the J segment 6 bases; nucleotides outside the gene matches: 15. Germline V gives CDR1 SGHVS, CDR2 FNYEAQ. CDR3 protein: CASSDIMPTSGGIKTQYF. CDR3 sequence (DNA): TGTGCCAGCAGCGATATTATGCCGACTAGCGGGGGGATTAAGACCCAGTACTTC.

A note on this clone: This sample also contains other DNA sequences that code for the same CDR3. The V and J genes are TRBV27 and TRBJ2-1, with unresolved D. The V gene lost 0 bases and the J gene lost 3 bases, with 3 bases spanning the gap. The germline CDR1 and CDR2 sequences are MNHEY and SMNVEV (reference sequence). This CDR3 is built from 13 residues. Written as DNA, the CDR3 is TGTGCCAGCAGTTTATCTCTCTACAATGAGCAGTTCTTC. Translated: CASSLSLYNEQFF.

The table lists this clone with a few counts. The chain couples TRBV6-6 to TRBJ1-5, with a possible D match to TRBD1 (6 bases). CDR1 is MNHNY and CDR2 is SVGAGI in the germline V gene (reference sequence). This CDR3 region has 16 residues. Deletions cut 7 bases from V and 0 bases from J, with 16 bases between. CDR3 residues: CASTKRGTSSNQPQHF. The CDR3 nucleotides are TGTGCCAGCACCAAACGAGGGACAAGTAGCAATCAGCCCCAGCATTTT.

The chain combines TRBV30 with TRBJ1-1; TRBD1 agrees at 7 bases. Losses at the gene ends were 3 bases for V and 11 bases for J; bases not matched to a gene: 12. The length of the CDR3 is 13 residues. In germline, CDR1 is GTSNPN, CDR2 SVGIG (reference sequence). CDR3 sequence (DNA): TGTGCCTGGAGCGCAACAGGGGTAGGAGTGGCTTTCTTT. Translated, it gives CAWSATGVGVAFF.

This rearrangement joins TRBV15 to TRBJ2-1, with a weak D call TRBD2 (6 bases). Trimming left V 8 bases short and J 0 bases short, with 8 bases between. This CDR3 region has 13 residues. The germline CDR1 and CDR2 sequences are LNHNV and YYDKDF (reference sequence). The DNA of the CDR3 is TGTGCCACCTCCGGGAGCTCCTACAATGAGCAGTTCTTC. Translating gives CATSGSSYNEQFF. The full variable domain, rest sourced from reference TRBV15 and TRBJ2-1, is DAMVIQNPRYQVTQFGKPVTLSCSQTLNHNVMYWYQQKSSQAPKLLFHYYDKDFNNEADTPDNFQSRRPNTSFCFLDIRSPGLGDTAMYLCATSGSSYNEQFFGPGTRLTVL.